One sample yielded the 5 T cell receptor beta chains listed below, sequenced in a study of T cells expressing NK-cell markers. TCRdb derives one entry per CDR3 protein from the 5' RACE reads, leaving out DNA. The specimen's table records fewer than 400,000 distinct CDR3 sequences. Sequencing input: blood T cells: a sorted CD56 or NKG2C T cell subset, CD4+ or CD8+ T cells, or bulk PBMC T cells (not recorded which). Source of these receptors: a woman between 45 and 65 years old in good health.

The chain is built from TRBV7-2 and TRBJ2-3. This CDR3 comprises 14 residues. Germline CDR1 and CDR2: SGHTA and FQGNSA. The CDR3 loop reads CASSLGVGTDTQYF. The full variable domain, its missing parts supplied by reference TRBV7-2 and TRBJ2-3, is GAGVSQSPSNKVTEKGKDVELRCDPISGHTALYWYRQSLGQGLEFLIYFQGNSAPDKSGLPSDRFSAERTGGSVSTLTIQRTQQEDSAVYLCASSLGVGTDTQYFGPGTRLTVL.

The chain carries TRBV2 and TRBJ2-5; lacking DNA, the TRBD2 call made by TCRdb goes unchecked. CDR1 is SNHLY, CDR2 FYNNEI, per germline. The CDR3 extends over 14 amino acids. CDR3 sequence reads: CATSKWRESETQYF.

J is TRBJ2-1 and V is TRBV9; TCRdb picks TRBD2, but there is no DNA to check that call. This CDR3 region has 17 residues. From germline, CDR1 is SGDLS and CDR2 YYNGEE. CDR3 in amino acids: CASSRGASGTSYNEQFF.

This sequence joins TRBV5-1 and TRBJ1-5; the TCRdb D gene call, TRBD1, has no DNA to confirm it. The germline V gene encodes CDR1 SGHRS and CDR2 YFSETQ. The CDR3 sequence is 13 residues long. The CDR3: CASSSDRDQPQHF.

The chain joins TRBV5-1 to TRBJ2-4. CDR1 is SGHRS and CDR2 is YFSETQ in the germline V gene. The CDR3 is 15 amino acids. CDR3 amino acids: CASSLGTRSKAIQYF.